The 7 T cell receptor beta chains listed next were all sequenced from one sample in a study of blood T cells in healthy people across ages. Combining a sample-barcoded 5' primer with a J-beta primer mix, a second PCR ran for roughly 7 to 12 cycles. TCRdb analysed the 5' RACE reads with MiXCR anew, one entry per CDR3 protein. The sample records hundreds of thousands of distinct CDR3 sequences, around 50% being singletons. The specimen was blood. These receptors all stem from a man older than 75 in good health.

With regard to this clonotype: At one boundary the junction diverges from the germline segment, which might be a read error. The chain combines TRBV7-8 with TRBJ1-4; 7 bases are shared with TRBD1. CDR3 size: 15 residues. Germline CDR1 and CDR2: SGHVS and FQNEAQ. DNA of the CDR3: TGTGCCAGCAGCGGACGACAGGGTAGAAATGATAAACTGTTTTTT. It codes for CASSGRQGRNDKLFF. Supplemented by reference TRBV7-8 and TRBJ1-4, the full variable domain reads GAGVSQSPRYKVAKRGQDVALRCDPISGHVSLFWYQQALGQGPEFLTYFQNEAQLDKSGLPSDRFFAERPEGSVSTLKIQRTQQEDSAVYLCASSGRQGRNDKLFFGSGTQLSVL.

This clonotype was counted only a few times. The rearrangement links TRBV30 to TRBJ2-1; D ambiguous. Germline-derived CDR1 and CDR2 are GTSNPN and SVGIG (reference sequence). The V and J ends lost 2 bases and 9 bases respectively, with 8 bases between them. This CDR3 comprises 11 residues. DNA for the CDR3: TGTGCCTGGAGTTCCTTGGGTGAGCAGTTCTTC. This codes for CAWSSLGEQFF.

This chain links TRBV20-1 with TRBJ2-4; D ambiguous. The J call may be incorrect, as the DNA end agrees better with TRBJ2-7. The CDR3 has 12 residues. Germline values: CDR1 DFQATT, CDR2 SNEGSKA (reference sequence). The CDR3 sequence is CSARDPKGEQYF. CDR3 in DNA: TGCAGTGCTAGAGATCCCAAGGGCGAGCAGTACTTC.

This clonotype showed up many times. The chain has TRBV20-1 and TRBJ1-1, with a possible D match to TRBD1 (6 bases). The germline CDR1 and CDR2 sequences are DFQATT and SNEGSKA (reference sequence). The V end lost 0 bases, the J end lost 3 bases, and 14 bases lay between the germline ends. The length of the CDR3 is 15 residues. The CDR3: CSARDARGGDTEAFF. The CDR3 region has the DNA TGCAGTGCTAGAGACGCCAGGGGAGGGGACACTGAAGCTTTCTTT.

This clonotype was seen more than once but under ten times. The chain joins TRBV20-1 to TRBJ2-3; tentatively, D is TRBD2 (6 bases). This CDR3 contains 17 residues. Between the trimmed V and J ends, which lost 3 bases and 5 bases, there was a span of 24 bases. Germline V CDR1 and CDR2: DFQATT, SNEGSKA (reference sequence). This CDR3 is CSARSGGGAGVGDTQYF. The CDR3, as DNA: TGCAGTGCTAGGAGTGGCGGAGGGGCCGGGGTAGGAGATACGCAGTATTTT.

About this clonotype itself: Relative to the germline gene, one junction end is altered; a read error may explain this. For the CDR3, the DNA is TGTGCCAGCAGCCAAGCCAACGGGAGGGCCGTAAATGGGCAGTTCTTC. This translates into CASSQANGRAVNGQFF. The gene calls are TRBV4-2 and TRBJ2-1; 8 bases agree with TRBD2. From germline, CDR1 is LGHNA and CDR2 YNFKEQ. CDR3 length: 16 residues.

The chain recombines TRBV7-9 with TRBJ2-7, with TRBD1 identical over 9 bases. Germline V lookup: CDR1 SEHNR, CDR2 FQNEAQ (reference sequence). V shed 5 bases, J shed 4 bases, and the junction held 9 bases outside the gene matches. The CDR3 is made up of 15 amino acids. This CDR3 reads CASSALDRGKYEQYF. The DNA for the CDR3 is TGTGCCAGCAGCGCCTTGGACAGGGGAAAATACGAGCAGTACTTC.